Below, 30 T cell receptor beta chains from the same sample are listed, as sequenced in a study of T cells in Graves' hyperthyroidism and ophthalmopathy. The TCR beta CDR3 regions underwent amplification using RNA transcripts as the source. First-round RT-PCR of the TCR CDR3 relied on the HTBI primer set. TCRdb itself ran the multiplex PCR reads through MiXCR, one entry per CDR3 protein. The sample lists 89,000 or so distinct CDR3 sequences; roughly 40% were seen once. Sequencing was carried out using peripheral blood or thyroid tissue (not recorded which). The receptor set was obtained from a woman aged 25 to 45 with Graves' hyperthyroidism.

There are many counts of this clonotype. The V call is TRBV20-1, the J call TRBJ2-1; 9 nucleotides agree with TRBD1. The V segment lost 7 bases and the J segment 3 bases; nucleotides outside the gene matches: 7. The CDR3 totals 14 residues. Germline V gene sequence: CDR1 DFQATT, CDR2 SNEGSKA (reference sequence). CDR3 coding DNA: TGCAGTGGGGGGACAGGGATGATCTACAATGAGCAGTTCTTC. Translated: CSGGTGMIYNEQFF.

This clonotype has just a few counts. The rearrangement uses TRBV9 and TRBJ1-2, with TRBD1 as a possible D gene (5 bases). V lost 0 bases and J lost 2, with 8 bases in between. This CDR3 spans 14 amino acids. Germline CDR1 reads SGDLS; CDR2 reads YYNGEE. The CDR3 sequence is CASSVVPGNYGYTF. For the CDR3, the DNA is TGTGCCAGCAGCGTAGTCCCAGGGAACTATGGCTACACCTTC.

This clonotype was recorded at least ten times. The chain recombines TRBV5-1 with TRBJ1-4, with a possible D match to TRBD1 (6 bases). CDR1 SGHRS and CDR2 YFSETQ come from the germline V gene. This CDR3 is 15 amino acids long. V shed 1 base and J shed 6 bases, with 13 bases lying between them. As DNA, the CDR3 is TGCGCCAGCAGCTTGCTGGGGGGCACGGATGAAAAACTGTTTTTT. Encoded protein: CASSLLGGTDEKLFF.

This clonotype was seen repeatedly, ten times or more. The V gene is TRBV6-5, the J gene TRBJ1-1; D not resolved. The V end lost 8 bases, the J end lost 0 bases, and 10 bases lay between the germline ends. The CDR3 is 13 residues long. Germline V CDR1 and CDR2: MNHEY, SVGAGI. CDR3 DNA sequence: TGTGCCAGCCGGGTTGTGGTGAACACTGAAGCTTTCTTT. Translated, it gives CASRVVVNTEAFF.

On this clonotype: The final CDR3 position lacks the conserved phenylalanine or tryptophan, pointing to a likely read error. The genes are TRBV6-5 and TRBJ2-7; tentatively, D is TRBD1 (6 bases). The CDR3 extends over 16 amino acids. Germline CDR1 and CDR2: MNHEY and SVGAGI. The CDR3 coding sequence is TGTACCAGCAGGGTTGGGGGCGCACGTGGCTCCTACGAGCAGTACCTC. Translating it yields CTSRVGGARGSYEQYL.

As regards this clonotype: A much larger clone lies a single base off, so this may be a read error. This chain links TRBV7-9 with TRBJ2-3; D unresolved. The CDR3 extends over 13 amino acids. Germline V gene lookup returns CDR1 SEHNR and CDR2 FQNEAQ (reference sequence). CDR3 residues: CASRTITEVTQYF. The CDR3 DNA reads TGCGCCAGCAGGACGATTACAGAAGTTACGCAGTATTTT. The full variable domain, in which reference TRBV7-9 and TRBJ2-3 provide the parts outside the CDR3, is DTGVSQNPRHKITKRGQNVTFRCDPISEHNRLYWYRQTLGQGPEFLTYFQNEAQLEKSRLLSDRFSAERPKGSFSTLEIQRTEQGDSAMYLCASRTITEVTQYFGPGTRLTVL.

The table lists this clonotype with many counts. This chain links TRBV6-6 with TRBJ2-7; no firm D call. The CDR3 consists of 18 residues. Trimming cost V 0 bases and J 4 bases, with 22 bases left between them. Germline assignment: CDR1 MNHNY and CDR2 SVGAGI (reference sequence). CDR3 bases: TGTGCCAGCAGTTACTCGAAGAAATTCAGCGACTCCGGATACGAGCAGTACTTC. It specifies CASSYSKKFSDSGYEQYF.

As for this clonotype: The conserved closing phenylalanine or tryptophan is absent in this CDR3, likely reflecting a read error. V usage is TRBV20-1 and J usage is TRBJ1-2; possibly TRBD1 for D (5 bases). Between the trimmed V and J ends, which lost 6 bases and 4 bases, there was a span of 12 bases. The CDR3 runs to 12 residues. Germline lookup yields CDR1 DFQATT and CDR2 SNEGSKA (reference sequence). The CDR3 DNA is TGCAGTGCCACGACAGAGGCCTATGGCTACACCTCC. Amino acid sequence: CSATTEAYGYTS.

Comments on this clonotype: An end of the junction does not agree with germline; a read error may underlie this. This sequence joins TRBV2 and TRBJ1-4; 7 nucleotides match TRBD1. The V gene's germline CDR1 is SNHLY and CDR2 FYNNEI. The CDR3 length is 13 residues. Here the CDR3 DNA reads TGTTCCAGCACCCTCGACAGGGAGGAAGAACTGTTTTTT. Protein product: CSSTLDREEELFF.

This clonotype was seen many times. The chain couples TRBV5-1 to TRBJ2-7, with TRBD2 matching 7 bases. J was trimmed by 5 bases and V by 1 base; bases with no gene match: 9. The CDR3 consists of 15 residues. The germline CDR1 and CDR2 sequences are SGHRS and YFSETQ. The CDR3 region has the DNA TGCGCCAGCAGCTTGCCGGCGGGAGAATTAGACGAGCAGTACTTC. Protein sequence: CASSLPAGELDEQYF.

This clonotype was seen many times. The genes are TRBV12-3 or TRBV12-4 and TRBJ1-2, with D hard to call. Trimming pared 8 bases from V and 3 bases from J, leaving 13 bases between. The CDR3 spans 13 residues. The CDR3 nucleotides read TGTGCCAGCGGAAAAATCCCCTACTATGGCTACACCTTC. Translating gives CASGKIPYYGYTF.

V usage is TRBV6-1 and J usage is TRBJ1-6; a weak D match, TRBD1 (5 bases). V was clipped by 6 bases and J by 6 bases, with 9 bases between them. Germline V gene sequence: CDR1 MNHNS, CDR2 SASEGT. The CDR3 spans 13 residues. As DNA, the CDR3 is TGTGCCAGCAGGGAACAGGTTAATTCACCCCTCCACTTT. Encoded protein: CASREQVNSPLHF.

This clonotype was seen repeatedly, ten times or more. The J gene is TRBJ1-4, the V gene TRBV6-1, with 7 bases fitting TRBD1. The CDR3 is 15 amino acids. Germline values: CDR1 MNHNS, CDR2 SASEGT. The junction had 2 bases not matched to a gene; V was cut back by 4 bases and J by 0 bases. DNA for the CDR3: TGTGCCAGCAGTGGGACAGGAACAACTAATGAAAAACTGTTTTTT. Translated: CASSGTGTTNEKLFF.

Many counts were recorded for this clonotype. V gene TRBV5-1 combines with J gene TRBJ1-5; a possible D gene is TRBD1 (5 bases). Germline-derived CDR1 and CDR2 are SGHRS and YFSETQ. The CDR3 sequence is 14 residues long. Trimming removed 3 bases from V and 4 bases from J, with 11 bases in between. The CDR3, as DNA: TGCGCCAGCAGCTCGGATGGGGGAAATCAGCCCCAGCATTTT. Translated, it gives CASSSDGGNQPQHF.

This clonotype was counted once. At one end, the junction sequence differs from germline, possibly due to a read error. DNA for the CDR3: TGTGCCAGCAGCCGGGACCAGGTCTACGAGCAGCACTTC. Translated: CASSRDQVYEQHF. This chain uses TRBV7-9 with TRBJ2-7, with D possibly called TRBD1 or TRBD2 (5 bases each). CDR1 SEHNR and CDR2 FQNEAQ come from the germline V gene (reference sequence). The CDR3 loop spans 13 amino acids.

The J gene is TRBJ1-4, the V gene TRBV2; D ambiguous. The CDR3 loop spans 15 amino acids. Deletions cut 4 bases from V and 6 bases from J, with 15 bases between. Germline V gene sequence: CDR1 SNHLY, CDR2 FYNNEI. The CDR3 nucleotides read TGTGCCAGCAGTGTTGACACTGGAAGCTATGAAAAACTGTTTTTT. Amino acids: CASSVDTGSYEKLFF.

Remarks on this clonotype: The junction does not match germline at one end; this may be a read error. The genes are TRBV30 and TRBJ1-1; tentative D call: TRBD1 (5 bases). The CDR3 contains 14 residues. CDR1 is GTSNPN, CDR2 SVGIG, per germline (reference sequence). This CDR3 is CVWSLSVWGTEAFF. CDR3 DNA: TGTGTCTGGAGTCTGTCCGTGTGGGGGACTGAAGCTTTCTTT.

As for this clonotype: The DNA is left out, because the CDR3 cannot be placed on it with certainty; the CDR3 is given as TCRdb lists it. This chain joins TRBV15 and TRBJ1-1. The CDR3 spans 22 residues, counting both ends. Germline V gene data show CDR1 as LNHNV and CDR2 as YYDKDF (reference sequence). CDR3 residues: CATSRDLLLDGGYTFGSTEAFF.

The rearrangement joins TRBV7-9 to TRBJ2-7; 9 positions match TRBD1. The V segment lost 5 bases and the J segment 7 bases; nucleotides outside the gene matches: 6. Germline CDR1 and CDR2: SEHNR and FQNEAQ (reference sequence). The CDR3 loop spans 13 amino acids. The CDR3 DNA follows: TGTGCCAGCAGCCACGGACAGGGGACAGAGCAGTACTTC. This codes for CASSHGQGTEQYF.

This sequence joins TRBV9 and TRBJ2-7, with 11 bases matching TRBD1. This CDR3 has 15 amino acids. Trimming removed 5 bases from V and 7 bases from J; junction bases left unmatched: 11. CDR1 is SGDLS, CDR2 YYNGEE, per germline. CDR3 sequence reads: CASRVTGTGGWEQYF. The DNA for the CDR3 is TGTGCCAGCAGGGTGACCGGGACAGGGGGTTGGGAGCAGTACTTC.

Ten or more counts support this clonotype. This sequence may be a read error, since a much larger clone differs from it by one base. The genes are TRBV20-1 and TRBJ1-2; TRBD1 is a possible D gene (5 bases). Germline loops: CDR1 DFQATT, CDR2 SNEGSKA (reference sequence). The CDR3 covers 13 residues. The CDR3 loop is CSARGRAKGGYAF. DNA for the CDR3: TGCAGTGCTAGGGGACGGGCTAAGGGTGGCTACGCCTTC.

This clonotype was detected ten times or more. This chain links TRBV5-1 with TRBJ2-2; D might be TRBD1 (5 bases). CDR1 and CDR2 from the germline V gene are SGHRS and YFSETQ. V shed 3 bases and J shed 3 bases, with 15 bases lying between them. The CDR3 is made up of 16 amino acids. CDR3 coding DNA: TGCGCCAGCAGCTATAATCAGGGTTTGTACACCGGGGAGCTGTTTTTT. Amino acid sequence: CASSYNQGLYTGELFF.

This clonotype is a singleton in its sample. The chain has TRBV2 and TRBJ2-7; 10 bases are a match to TRBD1. Germline V gene sequence: CDR1 SNHLY, CDR2 FYNNEI. V was clipped by 7 bases and J by 1 base; unmatched bases: 4. This CDR3 comprises 14 residues. In DNA form, the CDR3 reads TGTGCCAGCATCCGGGACAGGGGTTCCTACGAGCAGTACTTC. Translation gives CASIRDRGSYEQYF.

The table lists this clonotype with many counts. CDR3 sequence reads: CASSLGEAGANVLTF. The DNA for the CDR3 is TGCGCCAGCAGCTTGGGGGAGGCGGGGGCCAACGTCCTGACTTTC. The chain uses TRBV5-1 and TRBJ2-6; possible D gene TRBD2, 6 bases. Germline V gene lookup returns CDR1 SGHRS and CDR2 YFSETQ. V was pared by 0 bases and J by 4 bases, with 8 bases between. CDR3 size: 15 residues.

About this clonotype itself: Lacking the conserved final phenylalanine or tryptophan, this CDR3 likely reflects a read error. The J gene is TRBJ2-3, the V gene TRBV5-1, with TRBD1 matching 9 bases. The CDR3 spans 15 residues. CDR1 and CDR2 (germline): SGHRS, YFSETQ. The V segment lost 4 bases and the J segment 3 bases; nucleotides outside the gene matches: 6. CDR3: CASSGTGGFTDTQYV. CDR3 DNA sequence: TGCGCCAGCAGCGGAACAGGGGGCTTTACAGATACGCAGTATGTT.

This clonotype was seen many times. The chain recombines TRBV7-9 with TRBJ2-7; D gene uncertain. There are 13 residues in the CDR3. Germline V gene sequence: CDR1 SEHNR, CDR2 FQNEAQ (reference sequence). Trimming removed 4 bases at V and 4 bases at J, with 11 bases between. This CDR3 reads CASSSLGSYEQYF. The CDR3, as DNA: TGTGCCAGCAGCTCCCTTGGGTCTTACGAGCAGTACTTC.

The chain employs TRBV30 and TRBJ1-1; 8 bases line up with TRBD1. Germline CDR1 and CDR2: GTSNPN and SVGIG (reference sequence). The CDR3 runs 14 residues. Trimming at V came to 7 bases and at J to 5 bases, leaving 12 bases not matched to a gene. CDR3 DNA: TGTGCCTTCCTTCTCAGGGGGCGGTGGACTGAAGCTTTCTTT. Encoded protein: CAFLLRGRWTEAFF.

The table lists this clonotype with many counts. The chain joins TRBV3-1 to TRBJ2-7; TRBD2 matches 9 bases. The CDR3 totals 14 residues. Looked up from germline, CDR1 is LGHDT and CDR2 is YNNKEL (reference sequence). The V and J ends lost 3 bases and 7 bases, in that order; junction bases with no gene match: 7. For the CDR3, the DNA is TGTGCCAGCAGCCAGGCGGGAGGGGTGTTTGAGCAGTACTTC. This gives the protein CASSQAGGVFEQYF.

The chain's CDR3 is CASSDLLAGEEDTQYF. CDR3 DNA: TGTGCCAGCAGCGACCTACTAGCGGGAGAGGAAGATACGCAGTATTTT. The chain joins TRBV13 to TRBJ2-3, with TRBD2 matching 11 bases. Germline V gene lookup returns CDR1 PRHDT and CDR2 FYEKMQ (reference sequence). This CDR3 region has 16 residues. V lost 5 bases and J lost 5; bases outside the gene matches: 9.

A word on this clonotype: The DNA is left out, because the CDR3 cannot be placed on it with certainty; the CDR3 is given as TCRdb lists it. V is TRBV20-1 and J is TRBJ2-2; the table assigns TRBD2, which was not confirmed against the DNA. The CDR3 spans 17 amino acids, including both terminal residues. Germline loops: CDR1 DFQATT, CDR2 SNEGSKA (reference sequence). The CDR3 loop reads CSAPRGPYEQYFGELFF.